This T cell receptor (beta chain) was identified in a study of CD8 T cells in Susac syndrome. The CDR3 is made up of 16 amino acids. Germline V gene sequence: CDR1 SQVTM, CDR2 ANQGSEA. V was trimmed by 6 bases and J by 8 bases, leaving 26 bases between them. RNA totalling about 0.45 to 1 ug underwent reverse transcription with random hexamers. TCRdb re-derived calls from the immunoSEQ multiplex PCR reads in MiXCR, one entry per CDR3 protein. The sample includes roughly 190,000 distinct CDR3 sequences, approximately 96% of them seen just once. Negative isolation was used for CD8+ and CD4+ T cells and FACS enrichment for TEMRA cells.

The receptor's source is a human donor with Susac syndrome. V gene TRBV29-1 combines with J gene TRBJ2-1, with D tentatively TRBD1 (6 bases). The specimen sequenced was CD4+ T cells from PBMCs. CDR3 region: CSVGRGQAGVWDEQFF. Written as DNA, the CDR3 is TGCAGCGTAGGGAGAGGGCAGGCAGGGGTTTGGGATGAGCAGTTCTTC.